The 16 T cell receptor beta chains listed next were all sequenced from one sample in a study of control samples from healthy donors and cancer patients. TCRdb keeps only in-frame clones here, not all; method: immunoSEQ multiplex PCR. The sample shows 70,000 to 80,000 clones, 80% to 90% of them seen only once. Sequences were obtained from PBMCs. Receptors were obtained from a woman in her sixties or seventies with head and neck cancer.

The CDR3 DNA sequence: TGTGCCAGCAGTGGACTACCGGGGCCTACCTACGAGCAGTACTTC. Translation gives CASSGLPGPTYEQYF. V is TRBV7-2 and J is TRBJ2-7; D might be TRBD2 (6 bases). V lost 6 bases to trimming and J lost 2 bases, with 17 bases between them. CDR1 SGHTA and CDR2 FQGNSA come from the germline V gene. CDR3 size: 15 residues.

The chain has TRBV6-5 and TRBJ2-1, with a tentative D call TRBD1 (5 bases). CDR3 length equals 16 residues. In germline, CDR1 is MNHEY, CDR2 SVGAGI. The V end lost 4 bases, the J end lost 5 bases, and 18 bases lay between the germline ends. The CDR3 here is CASSSAQAGMNNEQFF. Here the CDR3 DNA reads TGTGCCAGCAGTTCCGCGCAGGCAGGGATGAACAATGAGCAGTTCTTC.

This chain joins TRBV7-2 and TRBJ2-2; D is undetermined. Germline V gives CDR1 SGHTA, CDR2 FQGNSA. The CDR3 covers 14 residues. Trimming took 1 base from V and 2 from J, leaving 5 bases between them. For the CDR3, the DNA is TGTGCCAGCAGCTTAGTTCTAAACACCGGGGAGCTGTTTTTT. Translation: CASSLVLNTGELFF.

In its sample, this clone was seen once. The rearrangement joins TRBV5-1 to TRBJ1-1; D perhaps matches TRBD1 (6 bases). CDR3 length: 15 residues. The V gene's germline CDR1 is SGHRS and CDR2 YFSETQ. V lost 7 bases, J lost 1 base, and 17 bases lay in between. Written as DNA, the CDR3 is TGCGCCAGCGCGGTGGTGGGGGGCCGGAACACTGAAGCTTTCTTT. Amino acids: CASAVVGGRNTEAFF.

The chain links TRBV28 to TRBJ2-2; TRBD1 agrees at 10 bases. Per germline, CDR1 MDHEN and CDR2 SYDVKM. This CDR3 contains 12 residues. V lost 6 bases to trimming and J lost 15 bases; unmatched junction nucleotides: 7. The CDR3 DNA sequence: TGTGCCAGCAGCGAGGGACAGGGGAAGGTGTTTTTT. It encodes CASSEGQGKVFF.

DNA for the CDR3: TGTGCCAGCAGTTACTCCCGGGACAGGGTCTACGAGCAGTACTTC. Residues: CASSYSRDRVYEQYF. V and J are TRBV6-6 and TRBJ2-7; the match to TRBD1 covers 9 bases. With 0 bases clipped from V and 3 bases from J, the junction kept 3 bases outside the gene matches. This CDR3 has 15 residues. Germline V CDR1 and CDR2: MNHNY, SVGAGI (reference sequence).

The chain couples TRBV6-5 to TRBJ2-6; no firm D call. V was pared by 6 bases and J by 2 bases, with 5 bases between. CDR3 size: 13 residues. CDR1 is MNHEY and CDR2 is SVGAGI in the germline V gene. The DNA of the CDR3 is TGTGCCAGCAGCCCCCCTGGGGCCAACGTCCTGACTTTC. Translation: CASSPPGANVLTF.

Worth noting for this clone: Without the conserved terminal phenylalanine or tryptophan, this CDR3 likely stems from a read error. The DNA is left out, because the CDR3 cannot be placed on it with certainty; the CDR3 is given as TCRdb lists it. The rearrangement uses TRBV30 and TRBJ1-1. Germline CDR1 GTSNPN, CDR2 SVGIG (reference sequence). The CDR3 region is 13 residues in length, termini included. The CDR3 spells CAWKSLRAESVNL.

The gene calls are TRBV11-2 and TRBJ1-4, with unresolved D. Germline CDR1 reads SGHAT; CDR2 reads FQNNGV. This CDR3 contains 15 residues. V lost 4 bases to trimming and J lost 2 bases, with 11 bases between them. Here the CDR3 reads CASSSDPGTNEKLFF. CDR3 DNA sequence: TGTGCCAGCAGCTCAGACCCCGGGACTAATGAAAAACTGTTTTTT.

V gene TRBV3-1 (or the pseudogene TRBV3-2) combines with J gene TRBJ2-7; TRBD1 matches at 7 bases. CDR3 length: 15 residues. Germline CDR1 is LGHDT and CDR2 is YNNKEL (reference sequence). Trimming took 5 bases from V and 0 from J; bases not matched to a gene: 7. The CDR3 sequence is CASSIGQVGSYEQYF. The CDR3 DNA sequence: TGTGCCAGCAGCATTGGACAGGTAGGCTCCTACGAGCAGTACTTC.

J is TRBJ1-1 and V is TRBV19; D unresolved. Between the trimmed V and J ends, which lost 3 bases and 0 bases, there was a span of 11 bases. Looked up from germline, CDR1 is LNHDA and CDR2 is SQIVND (reference sequence). The CDR3 contains 15 residues. In DNA form, the CDR3 reads TGTGCCAGTAGTATTGCCCCCACGTTGAACACTGAAGCTTTCTTT. Protein product: CASSIAPTLNTEAFF.

The genes are TRBV11-2 and TRBJ2-2, with D possibly being TRBD2 (6 bases). The V end was cut by 5 bases, the J end by 1 base, with 11 bases between. CDR3 length equals 15 residues. Per germline, CDR1 SGHAT and CDR2 FQNNGV. In DNA form, the CDR3 reads TGTGCCAGCAGCCGGGGACTCGTGAACACCGGGGAGCTGTTTTTT. Translated, it gives CASSRGLVNTGELFF.

The chain couples TRBV19 to TRBJ2-1; 11 bases are a match to TRBD2. Germline V gene sequence: CDR1 LNHDA, CDR2 SQIVND (reference sequence). V was clipped by 5 bases and J by 4 bases; unmatched bases: 10. This CDR3 has 17 amino acids. The CDR3 DNA is TGTGCCAGTAGTCCATATACCGGGACTAGCGGATACAATGAGCAGTTCTTC. It encodes CASSPYTGTSGYNEQFF.

The genes are TRBV6-5 and TRBJ2-7, with D unresolved. The CDR3 has 16 residues. Deletions cut 0 bases from V and 0 bases from J, with 12 bases between. In germline, CDR1 is MNHEY, CDR2 SVGAGI. CDR3 nucleotides: TGTGCCAGCAGTTACTCTTGGGTCCAAAGCTCCTACGAGCAGTACTTC. Translating gives CASSYSWVQSSYEQYF.

The V and J genes are TRBV6-1 and TRBJ2-1; 7 bases are a match to TRBD2. CDR1 and CDR2 (germline): MNHNS, SASEGT. The CDR3 loop spans 17 amino acids. V shed 0 bases, J shed 4 bases, and the junction held 9 bases outside the gene matches. The CDR3 region has the DNA TGTGCCAGCAGTGAAGCGGGAACGGGACTACAATACAATGAGCAGTTCTTC. This translates into CASSEAGTGLQYNEQFF.

This clone was detected only a few times. The gene calls are TRBV6-5 and TRBJ2-3; D possibly matches TRBD1 or TRBD2 (7 bases each). Germline values: CDR1 MNHEY, CDR2 SVGAGI. Trimming removed 10 bases at V and 5 bases at J, with 19 bases between. CDR3 length equals 14 residues. The CDR3 nucleotides read TGTGCCACCAGACCAGGGGGGGCCCGAGATACGCAGTATTTT. Encoded protein: CATRPGGARDTQYF.